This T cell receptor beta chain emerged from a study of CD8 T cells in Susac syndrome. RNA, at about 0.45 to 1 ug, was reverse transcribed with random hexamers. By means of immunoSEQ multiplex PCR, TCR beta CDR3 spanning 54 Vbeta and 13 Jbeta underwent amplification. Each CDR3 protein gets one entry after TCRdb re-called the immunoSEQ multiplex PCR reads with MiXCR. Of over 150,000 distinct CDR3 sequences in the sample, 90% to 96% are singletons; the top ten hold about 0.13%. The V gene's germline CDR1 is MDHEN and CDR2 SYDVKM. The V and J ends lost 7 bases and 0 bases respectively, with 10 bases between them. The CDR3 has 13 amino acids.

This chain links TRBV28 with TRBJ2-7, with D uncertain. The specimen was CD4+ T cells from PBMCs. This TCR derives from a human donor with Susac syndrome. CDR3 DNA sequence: TGTGCCAGCAATCGTGGCGACTCCTACGAGCAGTACTTC. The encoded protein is CASNRGDSYEQYF.